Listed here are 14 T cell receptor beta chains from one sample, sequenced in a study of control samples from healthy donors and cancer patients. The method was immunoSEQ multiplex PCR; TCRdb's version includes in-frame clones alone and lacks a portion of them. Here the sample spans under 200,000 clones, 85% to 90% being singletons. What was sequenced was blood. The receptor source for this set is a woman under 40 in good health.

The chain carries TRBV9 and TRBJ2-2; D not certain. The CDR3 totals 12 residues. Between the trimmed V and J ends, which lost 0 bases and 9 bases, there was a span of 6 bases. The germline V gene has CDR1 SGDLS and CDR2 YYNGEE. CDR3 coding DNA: TGTGCCAGCAGCGTAGAAGGGCGGGAGCTGTTTTTT. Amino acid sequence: CASSVEGRELFF.

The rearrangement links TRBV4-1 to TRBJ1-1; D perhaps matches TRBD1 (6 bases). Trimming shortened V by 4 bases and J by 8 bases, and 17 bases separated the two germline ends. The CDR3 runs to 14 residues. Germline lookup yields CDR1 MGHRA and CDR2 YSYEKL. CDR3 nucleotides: TGCGCCAGCAGCCTACGTCCCGGGACACTGGAAGCTTTCTTT. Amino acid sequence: CASSLRPGTLEAFF.

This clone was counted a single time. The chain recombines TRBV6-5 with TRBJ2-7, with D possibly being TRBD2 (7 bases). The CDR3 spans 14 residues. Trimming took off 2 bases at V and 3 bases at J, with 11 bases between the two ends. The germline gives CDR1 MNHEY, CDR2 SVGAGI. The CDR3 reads CASSYGGGGYEQYF. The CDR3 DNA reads TGTGCCAGCAGTTACGGGGGAGGGGGCTACGAGCAGTACTTC.

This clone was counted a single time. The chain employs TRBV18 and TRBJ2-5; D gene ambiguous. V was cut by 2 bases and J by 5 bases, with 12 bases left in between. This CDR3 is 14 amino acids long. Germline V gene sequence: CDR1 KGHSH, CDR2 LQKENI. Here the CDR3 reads CASSPSSVLETQYF. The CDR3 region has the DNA TGTGCCAGCTCACCAAGTTCCGTTCTGGAGACCCAGTACTTC.

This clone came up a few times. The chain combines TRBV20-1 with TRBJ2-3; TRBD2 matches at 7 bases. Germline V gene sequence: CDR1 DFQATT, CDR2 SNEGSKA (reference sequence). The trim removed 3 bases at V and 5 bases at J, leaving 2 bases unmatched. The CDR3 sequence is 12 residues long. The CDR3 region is CSASRGGDTQYF. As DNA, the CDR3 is TGCAGTGCTAGTCGCGGGGGAGATACGCAGTATTTT.

This CDR3 reads CASSLGGGDGYTF. In nucleotides, the CDR3 is TGCGCCAGCAGCTTGGGAGGGGGCGATGGCTACACCTTC. The J gene is TRBJ1-2, the V gene TRBV5-1; 7 positions agree with TRBD1. This CDR3 has 13 residues. After removal of 0 bases from V and 6 bases from J, the junction contained 2 bases not matched to a gene. Germline V gives CDR1 SGHRS, CDR2 YFSETQ. Full variable domain (rest looked up from reference TRBV5-1 and TRBJ1-2): KAGVTQTPRYLIKTRGQQVTLSCSPISGHRSVSWYQQTPGQGLQFLFEYFSETQRNKGNFPGRFSGRQFSNSRSEMNVSTLELGDSALYLCASSLGGGDGYTFGSGTRLTVV.

The CDR3 DNA is TGTGCCAGCAGTGTGGGACAGGGGGGAAAACTGTTTTTT. This codes for CASSVGQGGKLFF. The chain carries TRBV2 and TRBJ1-4, with 11 bases lining up with TRBD1. J was trimmed by 10 bases and V by 4 bases; bases with no gene match: 2. Per germline, CDR1 SNHLY and CDR2 FYNNEI. The CDR3 spans 13 residues. Using reference TRBV2 and TRBJ1-4 for the parts outside the CDR3, the full variable domain is EPEVTQTPSHQVTQMGQEVILRCVPISNHLYFYWYRQILGQKVEFLVSFYNNEISEKSEIFDDQFSVERPDGSNFTLKIRSTKLEDSAMYFCASSVGQGGKLFFGSGTQLSVL.

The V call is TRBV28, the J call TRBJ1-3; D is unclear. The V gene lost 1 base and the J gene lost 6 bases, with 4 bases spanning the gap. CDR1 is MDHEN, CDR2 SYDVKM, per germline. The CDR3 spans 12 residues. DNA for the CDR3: TGTGCCAGCAGTTTATTTCAAAACACCATATATTTT. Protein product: CASSLFQNTIYF.

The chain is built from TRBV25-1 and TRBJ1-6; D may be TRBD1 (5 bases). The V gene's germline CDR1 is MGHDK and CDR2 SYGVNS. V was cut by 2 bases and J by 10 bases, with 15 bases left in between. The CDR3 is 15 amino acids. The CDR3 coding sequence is TGTGCCAGCAGTGAAAGTCGCAGGGCAGGCTCACCCCTCCACTTT. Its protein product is CASSESRRAGSPLHF.

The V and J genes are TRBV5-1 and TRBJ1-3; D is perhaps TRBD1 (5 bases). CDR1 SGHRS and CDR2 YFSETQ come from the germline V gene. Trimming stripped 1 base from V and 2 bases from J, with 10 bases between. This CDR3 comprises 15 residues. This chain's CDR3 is CASSLSGLTGNTIYF. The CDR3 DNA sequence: TGCGCCAGCAGCTTGTCGGGACTCACTGGAAACACCATATATTTT.

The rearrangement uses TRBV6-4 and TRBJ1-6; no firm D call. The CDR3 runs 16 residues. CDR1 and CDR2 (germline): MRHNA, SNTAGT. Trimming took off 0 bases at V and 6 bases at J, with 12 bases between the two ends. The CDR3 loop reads CASSDSSGSTNSPLHF. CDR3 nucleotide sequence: TGTGCCAGCAGTGACTCATCAGGTTCCACTAATTCACCCCTCCACTTT.

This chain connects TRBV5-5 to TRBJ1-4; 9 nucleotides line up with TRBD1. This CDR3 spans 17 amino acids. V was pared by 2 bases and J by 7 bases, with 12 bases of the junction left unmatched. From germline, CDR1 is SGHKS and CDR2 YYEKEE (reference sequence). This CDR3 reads CASSLARRGTGREKLFF. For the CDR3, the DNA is TGTGCCAGCAGCTTAGCTCGTCGGGGGACAGGGCGTGAAAAACTGTTTTTT.

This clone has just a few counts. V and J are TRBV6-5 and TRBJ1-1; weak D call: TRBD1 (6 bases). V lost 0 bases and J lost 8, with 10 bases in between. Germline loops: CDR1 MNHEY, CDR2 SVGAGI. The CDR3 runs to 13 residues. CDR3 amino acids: CASSYSGTPEAFF. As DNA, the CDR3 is TGTGCCAGCAGTTACTCAGGGACACCCGAAGCTTTCTTT.

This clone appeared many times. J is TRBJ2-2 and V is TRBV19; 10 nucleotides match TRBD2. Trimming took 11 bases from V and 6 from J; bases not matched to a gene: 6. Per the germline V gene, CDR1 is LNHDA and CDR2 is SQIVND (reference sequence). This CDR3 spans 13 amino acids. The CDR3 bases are TGTGCCGCGTCTAGCGGGAGCCCCGGGGAGCTGTTTTTT. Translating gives CAASSGSPGELFF.